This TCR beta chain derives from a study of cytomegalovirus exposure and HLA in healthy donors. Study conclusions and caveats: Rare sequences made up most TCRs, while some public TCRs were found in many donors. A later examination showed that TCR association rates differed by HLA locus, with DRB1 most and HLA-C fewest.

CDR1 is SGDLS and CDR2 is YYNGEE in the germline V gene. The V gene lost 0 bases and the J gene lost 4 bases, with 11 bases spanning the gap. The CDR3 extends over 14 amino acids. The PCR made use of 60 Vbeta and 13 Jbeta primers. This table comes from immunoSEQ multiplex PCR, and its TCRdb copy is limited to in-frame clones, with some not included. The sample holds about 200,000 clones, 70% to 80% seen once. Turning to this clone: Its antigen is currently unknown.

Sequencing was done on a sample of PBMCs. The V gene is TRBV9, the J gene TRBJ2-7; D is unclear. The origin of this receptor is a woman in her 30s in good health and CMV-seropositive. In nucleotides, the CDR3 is TGTGCCAGCAGCGTAGGGGCCTACCAATACGAGCAGTACTTC. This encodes CASSVGAYQYEQYF.